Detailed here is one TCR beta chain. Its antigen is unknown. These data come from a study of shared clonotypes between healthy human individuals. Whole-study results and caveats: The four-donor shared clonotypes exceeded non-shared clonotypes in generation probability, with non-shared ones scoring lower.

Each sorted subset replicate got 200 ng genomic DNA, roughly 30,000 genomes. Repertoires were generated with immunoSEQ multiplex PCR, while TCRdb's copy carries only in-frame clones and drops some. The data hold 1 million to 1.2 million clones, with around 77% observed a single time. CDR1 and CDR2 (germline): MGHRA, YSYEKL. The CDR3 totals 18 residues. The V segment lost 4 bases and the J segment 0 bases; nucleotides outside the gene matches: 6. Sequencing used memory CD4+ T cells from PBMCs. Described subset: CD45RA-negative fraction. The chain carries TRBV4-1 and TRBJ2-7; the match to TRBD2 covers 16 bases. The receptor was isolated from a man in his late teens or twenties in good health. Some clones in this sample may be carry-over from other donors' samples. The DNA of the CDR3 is TGCGCCAGCAGCCTTGGGACTAGCGGGAGGGGCACCTCCTACGAGCAGTACTTC. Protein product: CASSLGTSGRGTSYEQYF.